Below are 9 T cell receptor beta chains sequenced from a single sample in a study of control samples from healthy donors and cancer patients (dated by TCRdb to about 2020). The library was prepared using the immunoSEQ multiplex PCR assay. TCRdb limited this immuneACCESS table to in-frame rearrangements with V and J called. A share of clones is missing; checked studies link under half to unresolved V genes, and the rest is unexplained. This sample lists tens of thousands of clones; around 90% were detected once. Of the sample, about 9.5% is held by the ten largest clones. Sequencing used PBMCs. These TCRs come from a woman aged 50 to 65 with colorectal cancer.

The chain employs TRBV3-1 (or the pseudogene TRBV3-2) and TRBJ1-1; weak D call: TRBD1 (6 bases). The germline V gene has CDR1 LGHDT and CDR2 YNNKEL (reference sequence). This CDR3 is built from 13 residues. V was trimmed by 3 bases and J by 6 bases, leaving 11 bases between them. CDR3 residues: CASSQGRGPEAFF. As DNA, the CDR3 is TGTGCCAGCAGCCAGGGCAGGGGTCCTGAAGCTTTCTTT.

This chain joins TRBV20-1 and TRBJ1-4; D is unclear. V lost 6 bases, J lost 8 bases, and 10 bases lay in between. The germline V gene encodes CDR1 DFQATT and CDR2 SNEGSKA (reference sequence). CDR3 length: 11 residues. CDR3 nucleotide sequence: TGCAGTGCGACCCAGAGGGAAAAACTGTTTTTT. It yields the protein CSATQREKLFF.

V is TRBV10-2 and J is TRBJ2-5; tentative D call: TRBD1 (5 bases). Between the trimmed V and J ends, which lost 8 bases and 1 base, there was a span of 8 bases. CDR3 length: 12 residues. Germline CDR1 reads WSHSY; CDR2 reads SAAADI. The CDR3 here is CASCDSQETQYF. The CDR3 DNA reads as TGCGCCAGCTGCGACAGCCAAGAGACCCAGTACTTC.

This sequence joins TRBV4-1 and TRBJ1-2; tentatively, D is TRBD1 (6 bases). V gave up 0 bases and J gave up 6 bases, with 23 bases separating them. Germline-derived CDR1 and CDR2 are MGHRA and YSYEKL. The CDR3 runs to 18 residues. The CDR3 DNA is TGCGCCAGCAGCCAAGATGAAAATAGTGTCAACAGGGTCCATGGCTACACCTTC. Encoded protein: CASSQDENSVNRVHGYTF.

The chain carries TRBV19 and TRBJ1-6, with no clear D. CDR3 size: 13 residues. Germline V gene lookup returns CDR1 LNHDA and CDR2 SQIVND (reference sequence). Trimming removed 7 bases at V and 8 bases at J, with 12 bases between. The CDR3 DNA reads TGTGCCAGTAAATACCAGGATGATTCACCCCTCCACTTT. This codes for CASKYQDDSPLHF.

The CDR3 DNA reads as TGTGCCAGCAAAGGAGGGACTAACTATGGCTACACCTTC. Residues: CASKGGTNYGYTF. The chain combines TRBV2 with TRBJ1-2; D not certain. The CDR3 contains 13 residues. Germline loops: CDR1 SNHLY, CDR2 FYNNEI. Between the trimmed V and J ends, which lost 7 bases and 0 bases, there was a span of 9 bases.

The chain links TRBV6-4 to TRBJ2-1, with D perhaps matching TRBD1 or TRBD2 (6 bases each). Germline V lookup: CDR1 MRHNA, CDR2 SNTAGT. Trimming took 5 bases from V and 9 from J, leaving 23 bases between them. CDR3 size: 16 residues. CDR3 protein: CASSSTHRGRVGEQFF. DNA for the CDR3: TGTGCCAGCAGTTCAACTCATCGGGGGCGTGTGGGTGAGCAGTTCTTC.

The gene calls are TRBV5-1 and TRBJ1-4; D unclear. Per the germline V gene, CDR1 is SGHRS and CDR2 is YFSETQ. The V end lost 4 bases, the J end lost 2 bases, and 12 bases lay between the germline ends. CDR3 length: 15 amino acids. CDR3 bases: TGCGCCAGCAGCGCCGGGAGTTCGACTAATGAAAAACTGTTTTTT. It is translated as CASSAGSSTNEKLFF.

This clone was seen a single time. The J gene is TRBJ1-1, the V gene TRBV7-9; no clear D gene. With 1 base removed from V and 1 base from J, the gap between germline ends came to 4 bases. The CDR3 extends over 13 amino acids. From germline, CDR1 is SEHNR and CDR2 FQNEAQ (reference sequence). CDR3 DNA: TGTGCCAGCAGCTTAGGCCAGAACACTGAAGCTTTCTTT. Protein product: CASSLGQNTEAFF.